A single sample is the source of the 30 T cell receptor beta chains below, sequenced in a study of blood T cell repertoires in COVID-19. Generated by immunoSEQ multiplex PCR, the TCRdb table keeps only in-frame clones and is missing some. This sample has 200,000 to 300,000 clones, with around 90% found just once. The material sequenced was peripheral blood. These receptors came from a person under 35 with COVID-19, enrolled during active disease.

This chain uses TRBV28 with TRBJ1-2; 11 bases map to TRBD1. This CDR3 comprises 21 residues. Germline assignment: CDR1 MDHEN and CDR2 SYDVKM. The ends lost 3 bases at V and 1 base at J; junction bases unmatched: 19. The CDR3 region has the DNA TGTGCCAGCAGTTTCTTTCTGCAGAACTTAAGGACAGGGGGCGATAACTATGGCTACACCTTC. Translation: CASSFFLQNLRTGGDNYGYTF.

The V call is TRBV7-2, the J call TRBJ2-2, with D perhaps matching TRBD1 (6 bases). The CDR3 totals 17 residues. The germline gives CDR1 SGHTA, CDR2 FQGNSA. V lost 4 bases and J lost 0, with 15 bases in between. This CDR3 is CASSSPQGHPNTGELFF. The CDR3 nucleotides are TGTGCCAGCAGCTCGCCCCAGGGACACCCGAACACCGGGGAGCTGTTTTTT.

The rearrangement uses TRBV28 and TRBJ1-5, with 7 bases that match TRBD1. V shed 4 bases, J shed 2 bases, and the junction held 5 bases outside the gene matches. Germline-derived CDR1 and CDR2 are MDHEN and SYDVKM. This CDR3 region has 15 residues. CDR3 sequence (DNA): TGTGCCAGCAGTTCTCAGGGGGGAGGCAATCAGCCCCAGCATTTT. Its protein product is CASSSQGGGNQPQHF.

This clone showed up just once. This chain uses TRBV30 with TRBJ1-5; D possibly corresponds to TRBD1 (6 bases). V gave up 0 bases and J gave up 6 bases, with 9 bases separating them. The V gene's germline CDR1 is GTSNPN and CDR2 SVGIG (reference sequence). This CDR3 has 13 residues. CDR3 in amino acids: CAWSVGGSQPQHF. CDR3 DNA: TGTGCCTGGAGTGTAGGGGGTTCTCAGCCCCAGCATTTT.

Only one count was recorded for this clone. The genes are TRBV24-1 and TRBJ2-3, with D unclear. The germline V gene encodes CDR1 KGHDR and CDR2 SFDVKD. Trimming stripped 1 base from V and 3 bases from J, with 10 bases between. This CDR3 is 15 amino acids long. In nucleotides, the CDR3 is TGTGCCACCAGTGATTTAGGTCAGGAAACAGATACGCAGTATTTT. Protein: CATSDLGQETDTQYF.

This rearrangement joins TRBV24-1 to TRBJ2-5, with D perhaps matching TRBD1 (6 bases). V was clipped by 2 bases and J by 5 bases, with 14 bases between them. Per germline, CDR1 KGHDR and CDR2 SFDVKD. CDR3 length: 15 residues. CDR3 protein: CATSDSADRWETQYF. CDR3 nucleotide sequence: TGTGCCACCAGTGATTCGGCAGACAGGTGGGAGACCCAGTACTTC.

In DNA, the CDR3 is TGCAGCGTCAGAGCCGGGACAGGGGATTCACCCCTCCACTTT. Encoded protein: CSVRAGTGDSPLHF. The chain uses TRBV29-1 and TRBJ1-6, with TRBD1 identical over 10 bases. The CDR3 has 14 residues. The germline V gene has CDR1 SQVTM and CDR2 ANQGSEA. The junction had 7 bases not matched to a gene; V was cut back by 6 bases and J by 8 bases.

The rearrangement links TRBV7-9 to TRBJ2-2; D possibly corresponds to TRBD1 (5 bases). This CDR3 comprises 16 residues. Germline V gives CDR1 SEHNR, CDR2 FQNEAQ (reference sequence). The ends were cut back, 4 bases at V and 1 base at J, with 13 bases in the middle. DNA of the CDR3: TGTGCCAGCAGCTCCCCCTTAACAGGGAACACCGGGGAGCTGTTTTTT. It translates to CASSSPLTGNTGELFF.

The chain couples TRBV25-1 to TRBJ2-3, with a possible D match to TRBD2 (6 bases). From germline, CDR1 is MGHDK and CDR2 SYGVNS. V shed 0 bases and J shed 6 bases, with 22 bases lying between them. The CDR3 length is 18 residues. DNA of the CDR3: TGTGCCAGCAGTGAATACACGAGGGAGGACCTATTTTTGGATACGCAGTATTTT. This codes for CASSEYTREDLFLDTQYF.

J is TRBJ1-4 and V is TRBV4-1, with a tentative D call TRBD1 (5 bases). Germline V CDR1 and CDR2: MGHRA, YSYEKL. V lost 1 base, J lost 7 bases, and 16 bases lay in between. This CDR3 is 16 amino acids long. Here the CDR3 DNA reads TGCGCCAGCAGCCAAGGTTCCAGGGCGATGGTTGAAAAACTGTTTTTT. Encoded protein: CASSQGSRAMVEKLFF.

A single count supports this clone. The CDR3, as DNA: TGTGCCAGCAGCCAAAACCCCCCCCTAATCGGATTCAGGGGTGAAAAACTGTTTTTT. This translates into CASSQNPPLIGFRGEKLFF. The rearrangement uses TRBV7-3 and TRBJ1-4; D perhaps matches TRBD1 (6 bases). From germline, CDR1 is SGHTA and CDR2 FQGTGA. Trimming cost V 5 bases and J 7 bases, with 29 bases left between them. CDR3 length: 19 residues.

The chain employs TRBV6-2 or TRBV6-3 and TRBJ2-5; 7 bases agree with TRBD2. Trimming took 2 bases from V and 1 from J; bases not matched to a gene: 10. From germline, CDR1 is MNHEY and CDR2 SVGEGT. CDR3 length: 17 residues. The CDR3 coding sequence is TGTGCCAGCAGTTACGGGGTGAGCGGGATCGTCCAAGAGACCCAGTACTTC. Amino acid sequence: CASSYGVSGIVQETQYF.

The CDR3 reads CAINKQGAGQETQYF. CDR3 DNA: TGTGCCATCAATAAACAGGGGGCCGGACAAGAGACCCAGTACTTC. The chain joins TRBV10-3 to TRBJ2-5; 9 positions agree with TRBD1. There are 15 residues in the CDR3. Germline CDR1 and CDR2: ENHRY and SYGVKD. V lost 7 bases, J lost 2 bases, and 8 bases stayed unmatched.

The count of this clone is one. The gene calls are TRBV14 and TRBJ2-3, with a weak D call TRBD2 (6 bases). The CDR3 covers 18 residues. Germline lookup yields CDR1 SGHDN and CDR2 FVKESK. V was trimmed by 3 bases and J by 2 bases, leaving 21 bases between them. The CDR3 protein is CASSHLHAGREATDTQYF. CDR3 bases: TGTGCCAGCAGCCATCTACATGCAGGCAGGGAGGCCACAGATACGCAGTATTTT.

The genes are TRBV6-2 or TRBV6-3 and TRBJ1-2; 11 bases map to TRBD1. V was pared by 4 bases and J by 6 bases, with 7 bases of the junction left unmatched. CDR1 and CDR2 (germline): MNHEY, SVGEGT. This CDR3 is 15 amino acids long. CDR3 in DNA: TGTGCCAGCAGTTCGACCGGGACAGGGGGAGATGGCTACACCTTC. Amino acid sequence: CASSSTGTGGDGYTF.

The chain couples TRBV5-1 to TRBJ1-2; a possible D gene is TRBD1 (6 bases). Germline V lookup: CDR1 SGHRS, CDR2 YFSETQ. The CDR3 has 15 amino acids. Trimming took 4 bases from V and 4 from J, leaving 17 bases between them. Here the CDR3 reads CASSPGPDSGYGYTF. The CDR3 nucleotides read TGCGCCAGCAGCCCGGGACCGGACAGTGGCTATGGCTACACCTTC.

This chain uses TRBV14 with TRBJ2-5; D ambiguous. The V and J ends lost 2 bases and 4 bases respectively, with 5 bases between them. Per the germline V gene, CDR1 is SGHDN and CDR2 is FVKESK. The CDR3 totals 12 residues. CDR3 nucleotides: TGTGCCAGCAGCCAACTAGGAGAGACCCAGTACTTC. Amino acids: CASSQLGETQYF.

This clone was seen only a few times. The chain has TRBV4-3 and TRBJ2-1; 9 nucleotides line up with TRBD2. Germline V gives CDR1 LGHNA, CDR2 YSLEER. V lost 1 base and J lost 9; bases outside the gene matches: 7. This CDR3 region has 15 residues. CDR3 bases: TGCGCCAGCAGCCAAGGGGGCGGGAGGGCCGGTGAGCAGTTCTTC. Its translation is CASSQGGGRAGEQFF.

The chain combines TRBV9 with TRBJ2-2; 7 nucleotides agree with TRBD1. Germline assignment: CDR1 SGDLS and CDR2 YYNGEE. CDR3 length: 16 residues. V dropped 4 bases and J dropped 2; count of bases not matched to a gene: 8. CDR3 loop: CASSPQGQPNTGELFF. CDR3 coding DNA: TGTGCCAGCAGCCCACAGGGACAGCCTAACACCGGGGAGCTGTTTTTT.

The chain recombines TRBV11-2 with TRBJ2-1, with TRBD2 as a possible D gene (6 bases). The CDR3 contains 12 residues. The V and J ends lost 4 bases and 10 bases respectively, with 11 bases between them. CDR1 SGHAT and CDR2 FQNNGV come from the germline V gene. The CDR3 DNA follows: TGTGCCAGCAGCTCGGGAGTATGGGAGCAGTTCTTC. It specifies CASSSGVWEQFF.

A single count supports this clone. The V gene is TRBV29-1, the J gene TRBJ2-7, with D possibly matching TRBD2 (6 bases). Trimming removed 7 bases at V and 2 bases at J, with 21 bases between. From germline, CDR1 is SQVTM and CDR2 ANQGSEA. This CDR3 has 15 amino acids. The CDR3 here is CSALASRGGTYEQYF. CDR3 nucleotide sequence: TGCAGCGCACTCGCCTCCCGCGGAGGGACCTACGAGCAGTACTTC.

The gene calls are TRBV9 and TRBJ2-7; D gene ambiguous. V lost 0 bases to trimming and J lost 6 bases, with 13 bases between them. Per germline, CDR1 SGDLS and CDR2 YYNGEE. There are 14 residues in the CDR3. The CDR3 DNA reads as TGTGCCAGCAGCGTAGGCGGATTAGCTACCGAGCAGTACTTC. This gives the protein CASSVGGLATEQYF.

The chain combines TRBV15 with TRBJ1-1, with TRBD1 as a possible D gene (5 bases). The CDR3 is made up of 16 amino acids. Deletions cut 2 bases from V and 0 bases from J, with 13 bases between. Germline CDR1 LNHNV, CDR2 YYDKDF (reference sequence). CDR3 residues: CATSRNPPRVNTEAFF. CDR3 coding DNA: TGTGCCACCAGCAGAAACCCCCCCAGGGTGAACACTGAAGCTTTCTTT.

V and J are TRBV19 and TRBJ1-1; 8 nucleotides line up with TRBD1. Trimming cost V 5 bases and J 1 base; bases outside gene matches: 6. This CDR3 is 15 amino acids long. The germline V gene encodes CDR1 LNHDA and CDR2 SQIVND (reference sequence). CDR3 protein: CASSPSGQANTEAFF. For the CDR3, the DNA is TGTGCCAGTAGTCCCTCGGGACAGGCGAACACTGAAGCTTTCTTT.

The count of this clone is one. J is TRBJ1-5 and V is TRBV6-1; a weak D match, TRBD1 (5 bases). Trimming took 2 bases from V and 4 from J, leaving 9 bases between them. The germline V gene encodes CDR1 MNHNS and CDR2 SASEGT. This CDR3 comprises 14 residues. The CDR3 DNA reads TGTGCCAGCAGTGAAAGACAGAGTAATCAGCCCCAGCATTTT. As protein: CASSERQSNQPQHF.

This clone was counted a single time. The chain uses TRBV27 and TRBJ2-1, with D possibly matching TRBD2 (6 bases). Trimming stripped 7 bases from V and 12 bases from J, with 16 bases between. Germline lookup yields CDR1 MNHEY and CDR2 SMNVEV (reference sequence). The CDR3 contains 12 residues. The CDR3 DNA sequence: TGTGCCAGCAATGGGCGGGACGGGGGGCAGTTCTTC. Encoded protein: CASNGRDGGQFF.

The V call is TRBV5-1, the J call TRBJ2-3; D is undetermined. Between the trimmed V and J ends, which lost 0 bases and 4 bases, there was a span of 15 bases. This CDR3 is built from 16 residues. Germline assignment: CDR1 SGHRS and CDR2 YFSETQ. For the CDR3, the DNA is TGCGCCAGCAGCTTGGGACCTTCCGAGGTCCCAGATACGCAGTATTTT. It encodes CASSLGPSEVPDTQYF.

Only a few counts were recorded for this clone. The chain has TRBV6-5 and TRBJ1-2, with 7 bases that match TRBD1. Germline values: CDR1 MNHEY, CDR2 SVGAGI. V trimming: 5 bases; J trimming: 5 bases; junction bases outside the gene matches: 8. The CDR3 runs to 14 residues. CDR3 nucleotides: TGTGCCAGCAGTCGGGACAGCCTTGGGTATGGCTACACCTTC. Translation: CASSRDSLGYGYTF.

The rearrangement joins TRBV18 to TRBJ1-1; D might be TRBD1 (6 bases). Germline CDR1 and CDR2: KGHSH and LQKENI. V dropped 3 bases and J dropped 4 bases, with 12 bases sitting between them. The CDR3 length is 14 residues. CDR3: CASSPGAGATEAFF. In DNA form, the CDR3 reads TGTGCCAGCTCACCGGGGGCGGGAGCCACTGAAGCTTTCTTT.

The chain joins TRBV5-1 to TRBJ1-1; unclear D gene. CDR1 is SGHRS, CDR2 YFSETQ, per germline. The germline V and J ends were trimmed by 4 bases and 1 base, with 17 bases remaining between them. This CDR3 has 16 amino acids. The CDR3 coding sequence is TGCGCCAGCAGCCCCTTAACCGCAGGAACGAACACTGAAGCTTTCTTT. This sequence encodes CASSPLTAGTNTEAFF.